These 10 T cell receptor beta chains originate from one sample sequenced in a study of T cells in Graves' hyperthyroidism and ophthalmopathy. Amplification yielded TCR beta CDR3 regions, with RNA transcripts as the source. The primer set for the first-round RT-PCR of the TCR CDR3 was HTBI. TCRdb fed the multiplex PCR reads into MiXCR, producing one record per CDR3 protein. Among about 640,000 distinct CDR3 sequences, around 21% were seen once, and the ten largest hold 30% to 40%. Sequencing used blood. These receptor sequences come from a man younger than 45 with Graves' ophthalmopathy.

This clonotype was counted only a few times. V usage is TRBV4-1 and J usage is TRBJ2-7; D is perhaps TRBD2 (5 bases). The V gene lost 4 bases and the J gene lost 5 bases, with 21 bases spanning the gap. The CDR3 contains 16 residues. Germline V gives CDR1 MGHRA, CDR2 YSYEKL. CDR3 coding DNA: TGCGCCAGCAGCCCCGGTGAGAGGGTCGGCCTGGACGAGCAGTACTTC. This sequence encodes CASSPGERVGLDEQYF.

The chain recombines TRBV24-1 with TRBJ2-3; D is uncertain. CDR1 KGHDR and CDR2 SFDVKD come from the germline V gene. The CDR3 contains 14 residues. Trimming cost V 2 bases and J 7 bases, with 12 bases left between them. The CDR3 sequence is CATSDSAIRHTQYF. DNA for the CDR3: TGTGCCACCAGTGATTCGGCAATCAGGCATACGCAGTATTTT.

The sample holds a few counts of this clonotype. J is TRBJ2-3 and V is TRBV7-9; unclear D gene. The germline CDR1 and CDR2 sequences are SEHNR and FQNEAQ (reference sequence). The CDR3 is made up of 12 amino acids. Deletions cut 1 base from V and 7 bases from J, with 6 bases between. CDR3 sequence reads: CASSLDVYTQYF. In DNA, the CDR3 is TGTGCCAGCAGCTTAGATGTATATACGCAGTATTTT.

This clonotype has a count of ten or more. The gene calls are TRBV30 and TRBJ1-1; D uncertain. The CDR3 loop spans 13 amino acids. The germline V and J ends were trimmed by 1 base and 0 bases, with 6 bases remaining between them. Germline values: CDR1 GTSNPN, CDR2 SVGIG (reference sequence). The CDR3 DNA is TGTGCCTGGAGTGATCAGCTGAACACTGAAGCTTTCTTT. Translation gives CAWSDQLNTEAFF.

This clonotype was seen more than once but under ten times. This chain connects TRBV28 to TRBJ2-5; D not certain. CDR3 length: 14 amino acids. Trimming cost V 3 bases and J 1 base, with 9 bases left between them. CDR1 is MDHEN and CDR2 is SYDVKM in the germline V gene. CDR3 coding DNA: TGTGCCAGCAGTTTCAGGTACTCCCAAGAGACCCAGTACTTC. It encodes CASSFRYSQETQYF. Variable domain in full (rest from reference TRBV28 and TRBJ2-5): DVKVTQSSRYLVKRTGEKVFLECVQDMDHENMFWYRQDPGLGLRLIYFSYDVKMKEKGDIPEGYSVSREKKERFSLILESASTNQTSMYLCASSFRYSQETQYFGPGTRLLVL.

This clonotype appeared a few times. The chain joins TRBV12-3 or TRBV12-4 to TRBJ2-7, with D possibly TRBD2 on 5 matching bases. The CDR3 has 14 amino acids. The V end was cut by 6 bases, the J end by 7 bases, with 19 bases between. CDR3 bases: TGTGCCAGCAGCGGCTCCACTAGTGGGTGGGAGCAGTACTTC. As protein: CASSGSTSGWEQYF.

This clonotype was seen only a few times. This chain joins TRBV7-9 and TRBJ2-3; D is uncertain. This CDR3 has 12 residues. Germline-derived CDR1 and CDR2 are SEHNR and FQNEAQ (reference sequence). V was shortened by 10 bases and J by 4 bases, with 12 bases between the two germline ends. Here the CDR3 reads CATLVAPDTQYF. DNA of the CDR3: TGTGCCACCCTAGTGGCCCCAGATACGCAGTATTTT.

This clonotype has ten or more counts. The rearrangement links TRBV30 to TRBJ2-1; D perhaps matches TRBD2 (6 bases). The CDR3 loop spans 15 amino acids. Trimming took 4 bases from V and 3 from J, leaving 16 bases between them. Germline CDR1 GTSNPN, CDR2 SVGIG (reference sequence). The CDR3, as DNA: TGTGCCTGGAATTCGGGGGTCAGGAGCTACAATGAGCAGTTCTTC. Its protein is CAWNSGVRSYNEQFF.

The V gene is TRBV11-2, the J gene TRBJ2-2; 13 bases match TRBD2. With 5 bases clipped from V and 4 bases from J, the junction kept 4 bases outside the gene matches. The CDR3 totals 16 residues. Germline CDR1 and CDR2: SGHAT and FQNNGV. The CDR3 bases are TGTGCCAGCAGCCGGACTAGCGGGAGTGTCACCGGGGAGCTGTTTTTT. Translating it yields CASSRTSGSVTGELFF. The whole variable domain, remainder taken from reference TRBV11-2 and TRBJ2-2, is EAGVAQSPRYKIIEKRQSVAFWCNPISGHATLYWYQQILGQGPKLLIQFQNNGVVDDSQLPKDRFSAERLKGVDSTLKIQPAKLEDSAVYLCASSRTSGSVTGELFFGEGSRLTVL.

Remarks on this clonotype: This sequence may be a read error, since a much larger clone differs from it by one base. The rearrangement links TRBV20-1 to TRBJ2-7; maybe TRBD1 (5 bases). This CDR3 is built from 11 residues. Deletions cut 6 bases from V and 6 bases from J, with 12 bases between. The germline gives CDR1 DFQATT, CDR2 SNEGSKA (reference sequence). The CDR3 sequence is CSAGDPCEQYF. The DNA of the CDR3 is TGCAGTGCAGGGGATCCGTGCGAGCAGTACTTC.